Listed here are 12 T cell receptor beta chains from one sample, sequenced in a study of blood T cell repertoires in COVID-19. Using immunoSEQ multiplex PCR, the repertoire was profiled, and TCRdb retains in-frame clones only, with some absent. The sample records under 150,000 clones, almost 90% being singletons. Sequenced input: peripheral blood. These receptor sequences come from a man aged 50 or older with active or convalescent COVID-19.

The gene calls are TRBV4-2 and TRBJ2-3; unclear D gene. V was pared by 1 base and J by 3 bases, with 11 bases between. The germline CDR1 and CDR2 sequences are LGHNA and YNFKEQ. CDR3 size: 15 residues. The CDR3: CASSQVLHGTDTQYF. The CDR3 DNA reads as TGTGCCAGCAGCCAAGTATTGCACGGTACAGATACGCAGTATTTT.

The chain links TRBV27 to TRBJ2-7, with TRBD2 as a possible D gene (5 bases). The V end lost 0 bases, the J end lost 6 bases, and 12 bases lay between the germline ends. Germline CDR1 MNHEY, CDR2 SMNVEV (reference sequence). The CDR3 runs to 14 residues. CDR3 in amino acids: CASSLSLGGFEQYF. CDR3 sequence (DNA): TGTGCCAGCAGTTTATCCCTAGGCGGGTTCGAGCAGTACTTC.

V is TRBV7-8 and J is TRBJ2-3, with 7 positions matching TRBD2. CDR1 is SGHVS and CDR2 is FQNEAQ in the germline V gene. This CDR3 is built from 16 residues. J was trimmed by 1 base and V by 8 bases; bases with no gene match: 12. CDR3 region: CASGRRASGRTDTQYF. The DNA for the CDR3 is TGTGCCAGCGGCCGTCGGGCTAGCGGCCGCACAGATACGCAGTATTTT.

This clone has just one count. J is TRBJ2-2 and V is TRBV9; 9 bases map to TRBD2. Losses at the gene ends were 4 bases for V and 3 bases for J; bases not matched to a gene: 10. The CDR3 covers 17 residues. CDR1 is SGDLS and CDR2 is YYNGEE in the germline V gene. DNA for the CDR3: TGTGCCAGCAGCTCCCGCGGGAGGGCCGGGGACACCGGGGAGCTGTTTTTT. It yields the protein CASSSRGRAGDTGELFF.

V usage is TRBV24-1 and J usage is TRBJ1-2; D might be TRBD1 (5 bases). The germline V gene has CDR1 KGHDR and CDR2 SFDVKD. The V gene lost 5 bases and the J gene lost 5 bases, with 8 bases spanning the gap. This CDR3 spans 12 amino acids. The CDR3 coding sequence is TGTGCCACCAGTGCCGGGGGGTATGGCTACACCTTC. This codes for CATSAGGYGYTF.

The gene calls are TRBV5-1 and TRBJ2-3; a possible D gene is TRBD2 (6 bases). Germline V gives CDR1 SGHRS, CDR2 YFSETQ. Trimming took off 4 bases at V and 1 base at J, with 19 bases between the two ends. This CDR3 has 17 amino acids. CDR3 DNA: TGCGCCAGCAGCGGCACCCCGATAGGCGGGGGCACAGATACGCAGTATTTT. Translating it yields CASSGTPIGGGTDTQYF.

This chain connects TRBV7-9 to TRBJ2-5; possible D gene TRBD1, 6 bases. V dropped 1 base and J dropped 2 bases, with 11 bases sitting between them. CDR1 and CDR2 from the germline V gene are SEHNR and FQNEAQ (reference sequence). The CDR3 is 15 amino acids. The CDR3 DNA sequence: TGTGCCAGCAGCTTAGAAACAGGGATTCAAGAGACCCAGTACTTC. Protein: CASSLETGIQETQYF.

The rearrangement uses TRBV6-5 and TRBJ1-1, with D maybe TRBD1 (5 bases). The ends were cut back, 4 bases at V and 7 bases at J, with 10 bases in the middle. Germline CDR1 is MNHEY and CDR2 is SVGAGI. This CDR3 comprises 12 residues. DNA for the CDR3: TGTGCCAGCAGTTCTAGGGGTAATGAAGCTTTCTTT. It encodes CASSSRGNEAFF.

This chain uses TRBV6-6 with TRBJ1-5; D possibly corresponds to TRBD1 (5 bases). This CDR3 is built from 12 residues. Germline V gene sequence: CDR1 MNHNY, CDR2 SVGAGI (reference sequence). V dropped 7 bases and J dropped 7 bases, with 11 bases sitting between them. CDR3 sequence (DNA): TGTGCCAGCACCCAGGGTTTCCAGCCCCAGCATTTT. Translation gives CASTQGFQPQHF.

The chain recombines TRBV5-4 with TRBJ2-2; 11 bases are a match to TRBD1. The germline CDR1 and CDR2 sequences are SGHNT and YYREEE (reference sequence). After removal of 3 bases from V and 8 bases from J, the junction contained 3 bases not matched to a gene. This CDR3 spans 14 amino acids. DNA of the CDR3: TGTGCCAGCAGCTCGGGACAGGGGGTAGGGGAGCTGTTTTTT. Its translation is CASSSGQGVGELFF.

V gene TRBV6-5 combines with J gene TRBJ1-2; 8 nucleotides match TRBD1. V dropped 4 bases and J dropped 8; count of bases not matched to a gene: 9. The CDR3 spans 14 residues. Germline assignment: CDR1 MNHEY and CDR2 SVGAGI. The CDR3 DNA sequence: TGTGCCAGCAGTTCCAACCAGGGGGCAAGGGGCTACACCTTC. Translated, it gives CASSSNQGARGYTF.

The rearrangement uses TRBV18 and TRBJ1-2, with 7 bases that match TRBD1. Germline V CDR1 and CDR2: KGHSH, LQKENI. The CDR3 is 16 amino acids. V trimming: 2 bases; J trimming: 2 bases; junction bases outside the gene matches: 8. CDR3 coding DNA: TGTGCCAGCTCACCATATACAGGGGAGCGGAACTATGGCTACACCTTC. It translates to CASSPYTGERNYGYTF.